The next 24 T cell receptor beta chains were all read from a single sample in a study of blood T cell repertoires in COVID-19. Repertoires were generated with immunoSEQ multiplex PCR, while TCRdb's copy carries only in-frame clones and drops some. The data contain about 170,000 clones, 85% to 90% of them seen just once; the ten biggest clones take up over 2%. The sample taken for sequencing was peripheral blood. All receptors come from a woman over 75 with COVID-19, enrolled during active disease.

The chain carries TRBV9 and TRBJ1-1, with D possibly being TRBD1 (5 bases). This CDR3 has 16 amino acids. The germline CDR1 and CDR2 sequences are SGDLS and YYNGEE. V was pared by 2 bases and J by 4 bases, with 18 bases between. CDR3 in amino acids: CASSVGPGLWFTEAFF. The DNA of the CDR3 is TGTGCCAGCAGCGTCGGGCCAGGGCTGTGGTTCACTGAAGCTTTCTTT.

V gene TRBV7-4 combines with J gene TRBJ2-7, with 8 bases matching TRBD2. Germline V lookup: CDR1 SGHVT, CDR2 SQSDAQ. The CDR3 sequence is 16 residues long. After removal of 7 bases from V and 2 bases from J, the junction contained 13 bases not matched to a gene. The CDR3 here is CASKKTPAGGPYEQYF. The DNA for the CDR3 is TGTGCCAGCAAGAAAACGCCGGCGGGAGGTCCCTACGAGCAGTACTTC.

The J gene is TRBJ2-5, the V gene TRBV7-3, with 7 bases matching TRBD2. CDR3 length equals 16 residues. Germline V gives CDR1 SGHTA, CDR2 FQGTGA. The ends lost 2 bases at V and 0 bases at J; junction bases unmatched: 6. CDR3 protein: CASSLLPSGDQETQYF. For the CDR3, the DNA is TGTGCCAGCAGCTTATTGCCTAGCGGAGACCAAGAGACCCAGTACTTC.

The sample holds a few counts of this clone. V is TRBV4-3 and J is TRBJ2-6; the match to TRBD2 covers 8 bases. Germline CDR1 LGHNA, CDR2 YSLEER. J was trimmed by 3 bases and V by 0 bases; bases with no gene match: 1. The CDR3 runs to 16 residues. The CDR3 here is CASSQDGTSGANVLTF. As DNA, the CDR3 is TGCGCCAGCAGCCAAGATGGGACTAGTGGGGCCAACGTCCTGACTTTC.

V and J are TRBV5-4 and TRBJ1-1; TRBD1 agrees at 9 bases. V shed 5 bases, J shed 1 base, and the junction held 3 bases outside the gene matches. CDR1 and CDR2 from the germline V gene are SGHNT and YYREEE (reference sequence). This CDR3 contains 14 residues. This CDR3 is CASRRDRANTEAFF. The CDR3 DNA reads as TGTGCCAGCAGACGGGACAGGGCGAACACTGAAGCTTTCTTT. Combining the CDR3 with reference TRBV5-4 and TRBJ1-1 gives the whole variable domain ETGVTQSPTHLIKTRGQQVTLRCSSQSGHNTVSWYQQALGQGPQFIFQYYREEENGRGNFPPRFSGLQFPNYSSELNVNALELDDSALYLCASRRDRANTEAFFGQGTRLTVV.

The genes are TRBV28 and TRBJ1-1; 7 bases align to TRBD1. CDR1 and CDR2 from the germline V gene are MDHEN and SYDVKM. Trimming at V came to 5 bases and at J to 0 bases, leaving 9 bases not matched to a gene. CDR3 length equals 16 residues. The CDR3 loop reads CASSEYRGEMNTEAFF. CDR3 sequence (DNA): TGTGCCAGCAGTGAATACAGGGGAGAGATGAACACTGAAGCTTTCTTT. The whole variable domain, remainder taken from reference TRBV28 and TRBJ1-1, is DVKVTQSSRYLVKRTGEKVFLECVQDMDHENMFWYRQDPGLGLRLIYFSYDVKMKEKGDIPEGYSVSREKKERFSLILESASTNQTSMYLCASSEYRGEMNTEAFFGQGTRLTVV.

The gene calls are TRBV28 and TRBJ2-6; D gene ambiguous. This CDR3 has 15 residues. With 7 bases removed from V and 3 bases from J, the gap between germline ends came to 13 bases. CDR1 MDHEN and CDR2 SYDVKM come from the germline V gene. The CDR3 spells CASTTGAIGANVLTF. DNA of the CDR3: TGTGCCAGCACTACCGGAGCTATTGGGGCCAACGTCCTGACTTTC. Together with reference TRBV28 and TRBJ2-6, the CDR3 gives the full variable domain: DVKVTQSSRYLVKRTGEKVFLECVQDMDHENMFWYRQDPGLGLRLIYFSYDVKMKEKGDIPEGYSVSREKKERFSLILESASTNQTSMYLCASTTGAIGANVLTFGAGSRLTVL.

This clone was detected only a few times. The V gene is TRBV6-5, the J gene TRBJ2-1; 10 bases are shared with TRBD2. With V trimmed by 6 bases and J by 2 bases, 4 bases remained unmatched. The CDR3 extends over 15 amino acids. In germline, CDR1 is MNHEY, CDR2 SVGAGI. This chain's CDR3 is CASRASGRPYNEQFF. The CDR3 DNA sequence: TGTGCCAGCAGAGCTAGCGGGAGACCCTACAATGAGCAGTTCTTC.

The chain is built from TRBV18 and TRBJ2-2, with 7 positions matching TRBD2. CDR3 length: 16 residues. J was trimmed by 0 bases and V by 4 bases; bases with no gene match: 5. Germline assignment: CDR1 KGHSH and CDR2 LQKENI. The CDR3 region is CASSLTGGANTGELFF. The CDR3 bases are TGTGCCAGCTCACTCACGGGAGGTGCGAACACCGGGGAGCTGTTTTTT. Full variable domain (remainder filled in from reference TRBV18 and TRBJ2-2): NAGVMQNPRHLVRRRGQEARLRCSPMKGHSHVYWYRQLPEEGLKFMVYLQKENIIDESGMPKERFSAEFPKEGPSILRIQQVVRGDSAAYFCASSLTGGANTGELFFGEGSRLTVL.

The chain uses TRBV27 and TRBJ1-5, with a tentative D call TRBD1 (6 bases). Trimming cost V 8 bases and J 5 bases, with 10 bases left between them. CDR3 length equals 12 residues. Per the germline V gene, CDR1 is MNHEY and CDR2 is SMNVEV (reference sequence). In DNA form, the CDR3 reads TGTGCCAGCGGAAGGACAGATCAGCCCCAGCATTTT. As protein: CASGRTDQPQHF.

This chain links TRBV4-3 with TRBJ2-1, with 9 bases that match TRBD2. The junction had 11 bases not matched to a gene; V was cut back by 5 bases and J by 6 bases. CDR1 and CDR2 from the germline V gene are LGHNA and YSLEER. CDR3 size: 16 residues. In DNA form, the CDR3 reads TGCGCCAGCAGCAGAGGCGCTGGGACTAGCAGCAATGAGCAGTTCTTC. Its translation: CASSRGAGTSSNEQFF.

This chain connects TRBV29-1 to TRBJ1-1, with D possibly matching TRBD1 (6 bases). V lost 7 bases and J 4 bases, leaving 10 bases between the germline ends. CDR1 SQVTM and CDR2 ANQGSEA come from the germline V gene. The CDR3 is 11 amino acids. CDR3 sequence (DNA): TGCAGCGCCGAAGGGGGCACTGAAGCTTTCTTT. It translates to CSAEGGTEAFF. Full variable domain (remainder filled in from reference TRBV29-1 and TRBJ1-1): SAVISQKPSRDICQRGTSLTIQCQVDSQVTMMFWYRQQPGQSLTLIATANQGSEATYESGFVIDKFPISRPNLTFSTLTVSNMSPEDSSIYLCSAEGGTEAFFGQGTRLTVV.

This sequence joins TRBV19 and TRBJ1-3; weak D call: TRBD1 (5 bases). Germline CDR1 and CDR2: LNHDA and SQIVND (reference sequence). This CDR3 region has 12 residues. The CDR3 coding sequence is TGTGCAAGGACGGGGGCTGGAAACACCATATATTTT. The encoded protein is CARTGAGNTIYF. Full variable domain (remainder filled in from reference TRBV19 and TRBJ1-3): DGGITQSPKYLFRKEGQNVTLSCEQNLNHDAMYWYRQDPGQGLRLIYYSQIVNDFQKGDIAEGYSVSREKKESFPLTVTSAQKNPTAFYLCARTGAGNTIYFGEGSWLTVV.

The V call is TRBV6-1, the J call TRBJ2-7, with 8 bases lining up with TRBD1. J was trimmed by 3 bases and V by 9 bases; bases with no gene match: 7. Germline assignment: CDR1 MNHNS and CDR2 SASEGT. The CDR3 extends over 13 amino acids. The CDR3 DNA reads TGTGCCAGTGACAGGGGATCCTACTACGAGCAGTACTTC. Translated, it gives CASDRGSYYEQYF.

The chain recombines TRBV5-5 with TRBJ1-6; D remains ambiguous. This CDR3 spans 17 amino acids. V was clipped by 3 bases and J by 0 bases, with 13 bases between them. Germline V lookup: CDR1 SGHKS, CDR2 YYEKEE (reference sequence). CDR3 protein: CASSSPRGPSYNSPLHF. The CDR3 nucleotides read TGTGCCAGCAGCTCCCCTCGGGGTCCCTCCTATAATTCACCCCTCCACTTT.

V usage is TRBV13 and J usage is TRBJ1-1; D is uncertain. The germline gives CDR1 PRHDT, CDR2 FYEKMQ (reference sequence). Trimming cost V 6 bases and J 1 base, with 15 bases left between them. The CDR3 totals 15 residues. The DNA for the CDR3 is TGTGCCAGCAGACGCACCCCGACGGGGAACACTGAAGCTTTCTTT. As protein: CASRRTPTGNTEAFF.

The chain uses TRBV20-1 and TRBJ2-1; 14 bases agree with TRBD2. The CDR3 is 16 residues long. The germline gives CDR1 DFQATT, CDR2 SNEGSKA (reference sequence). J lost 5 bases, V lost 3 bases, and 6 bases had no gene match. CDR3 in amino acids: CSASGLAGGDNNEQFF. The CDR3 coding sequence is TGCAGTGCTAGTGGACTAGCGGGAGGCGATAACAATGAGCAGTTCTTC.

The CDR3 reads CASSLWAGANKPQHF. CDR3 bases: TGTGCCAGCAGTTTATGGGCAGGGGCGAATAAGCCCCAGCATTTT. V gene TRBV27 combines with J gene TRBJ1-5; D is perhaps TRBD1 (6 bases). Deletions cut 1 base from V and 8 bases from J, with 15 bases between. Per the germline V gene, CDR1 is MNHEY and CDR2 is SMNVEV (reference sequence). The CDR3 length is 15 residues.

This chain joins TRBV6-5 and TRBJ1-2; D remains ambiguous. The V gene's germline CDR1 is MNHEY and CDR2 SVGAGI. CDR3 length: 11 residues. The V gene lost 6 bases and the J gene lost 7 bases, with 9 bases spanning the gap. The CDR3: CASSVSVGYTF. The CDR3 DNA follows: TGTGCCAGCAGCGTCAGCGTTGGCTACACCTTC.

The chain is built from TRBV7-2 and TRBJ2-7, with TRBD1 as a possible D gene (6 bases). CDR3 size: 15 residues. CDR1 SGHTA and CDR2 FQGNSA come from the germline V gene. V lost 5 bases to trimming and J lost 7 bases, with 21 bases between them. For the CDR3, the DNA is TGTGCCAGCAGCCCTGGGACACGGGAAAGGAGGGAGCAGTACTTC. This gives the protein CASSPGTRERREQYF.

The chain carries TRBV4-3 and TRBJ2-1; 12 bases are shared with TRBD1. J lost 8 bases, V lost 3 bases, and 8 bases had no gene match. This CDR3 comprises 16 residues. Germline CDR1 and CDR2: LGHNA and YSLEER. CDR3 nucleotides: TGCGCCAGCAGCCAGGACCGGGGACAGGGGGCCGATGAGCAGTTCTTC. Residues: CASSQDRGQGADEQFF.

CDR3 region: CASSPRWIAGGVLYNEQFF. CDR3 in DNA: TGTGCCAGCAGCCCTCGGTGGATAGCGGGAGGAGTTTTGTACAATGAGCAGTTCTTC. The genes are TRBV28 and TRBJ2-1, with TRBD2 matching 10 bases. With 6 bases clipped from V and 4 bases from J, the junction kept 18 bases outside the gene matches. The CDR3 extends over 19 amino acids. CDR1 is MDHEN and CDR2 is SYDVKM in the germline V gene.

The chain links TRBV12-3 or TRBV12-4 to TRBJ1-2, with D possibly TRBD1 on 6 matching bases. Trimming took 5 bases from V and 1 from J, leaving 8 bases between them. The CDR3 sequence is 13 residues long. The CDR3: CASSPDSNYGYTF. The DNA of the CDR3 is TGTGCCAGCAGTCCGGACAGTAACTATGGCTACACCTTC.

This clone turned up a few times. V gene TRBV4-3 combines with J gene TRBJ1-2; D uncertain. Germline CDR1 LGHNA, CDR2 YSLEER. V dropped 0 bases and J dropped 5 bases, with 13 bases sitting between them. CDR3 length: 15 amino acids. The CDR3 bases are TGCGCCAGCAGCCAAGATGTTACGACTCTATATGGCTACACCTTC. Translating gives CASSQDVTTLYGYTF.